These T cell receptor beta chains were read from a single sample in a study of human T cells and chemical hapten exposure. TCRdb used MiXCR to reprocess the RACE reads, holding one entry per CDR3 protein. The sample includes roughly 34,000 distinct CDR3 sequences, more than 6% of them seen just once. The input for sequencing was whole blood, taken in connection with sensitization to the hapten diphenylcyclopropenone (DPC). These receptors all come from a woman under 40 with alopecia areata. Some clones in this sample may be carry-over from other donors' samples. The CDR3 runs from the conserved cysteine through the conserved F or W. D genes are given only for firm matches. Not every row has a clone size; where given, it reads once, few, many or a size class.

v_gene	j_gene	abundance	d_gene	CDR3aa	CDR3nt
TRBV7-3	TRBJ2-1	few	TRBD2	CASSTSGGVSYNEQFF	TGTGCCAGCAGTACTAGCGGGGGGGTCTCCTACAATGAGCAGTTCTTC
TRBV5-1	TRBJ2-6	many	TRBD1	CASSLAQGDSGANVLTF	TGCGCCAGCAGCTTAGCCCAGGGGGACTCTGGGGCCAACGTCCTGACTTTC
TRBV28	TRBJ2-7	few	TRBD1	CASSPLTGDEQYF	TGTGCCAGCAGCCCTTTGACAGGGGACGAGCAGTACTTC
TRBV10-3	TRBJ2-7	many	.	CAISESTGTAYEQYF	TGTGCCATCAGTGAGTCGACCGGGACTGCCTACGAGCAGTACTTC
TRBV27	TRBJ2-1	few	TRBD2	CASLSRGGSSYNEQFF	TGTGCCAGCTTATCGAGGGGCGGGAGCTCCTACAATGAGCAGTTCTTC
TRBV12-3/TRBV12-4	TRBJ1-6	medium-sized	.	CASSRTAAPSPLHF	TGTGCCAGCAGTCGGACGGCGGCTCCGTCACCCCTCCACTTT
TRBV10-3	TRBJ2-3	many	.	CAISGAARPDTQYF	TGTGCCATCAGTGGAGCGGCCCGTCCAGATACGCAGTATTTT
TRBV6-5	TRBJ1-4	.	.	CASSPMLGANEKLFF	TGTGCCAGCAGTCCTATGCTGGGGGCTAATGAAAAACTGTTTTTT
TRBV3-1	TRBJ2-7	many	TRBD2	CASSQEGGGPYEQYF	TGTGCCAGCAGCCAAGAAGGCGGGGGGCCCTACGAGCAGTACTTC
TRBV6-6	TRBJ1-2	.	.	CASSPGVYGYTF	TGTGCCAGCAGCCCCGGGGTCTATGGCTACACCTTC
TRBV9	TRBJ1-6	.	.	CASSASGGYSYNSPLHF	TGTGCCAGCAGCGCCTCCGGGGGATATTCCTATAATTCACCCCTCCACTTT
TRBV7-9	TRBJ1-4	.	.	CASSLGEYNEKLFF	TGTGCCAGCAGCTTAGGAGAGTATAATGAAAAACTGTTTTTT
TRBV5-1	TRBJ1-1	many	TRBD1	CASSLEGAGGKSTEAFF	TGCGCCAGCAGCTTGGAAGGGGCAGGGGGCAAAAGCACTGAAGCTTTCTTT
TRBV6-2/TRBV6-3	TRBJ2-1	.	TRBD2	CASSRETGLAGVDEQFF	TGTGCCAGCAGTCGTGAGACGGGACTAGCGGGGGTCGATGAGCAGTTCTTC
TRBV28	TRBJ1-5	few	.	CASSWQEGDQPQHF	TGTGCCAGCAGTTGGCAGGAGGGAGATCAGCCCCAGCATTTT
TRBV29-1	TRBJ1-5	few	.	CSAGDGGNQPQHF	TGCAGCGCCGGGGACGGGGGCAATCAGCCCCAGCATTTT
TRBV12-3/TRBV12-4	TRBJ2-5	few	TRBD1	CASNPPGQRQETQYF	TGTGCCAGCAACCCTCCGGGACAGAGACAAGAGACCCAGTACTTC
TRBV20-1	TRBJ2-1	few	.	CSARVEPGGDEQFF	TGCAGTGCTAGAGTCGAACCGGGGGGCGATGAGCAGTTCTTC
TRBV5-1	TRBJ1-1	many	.	CASSVTALTEAFF	TGCGCCAGCAGCGTCACGGCCCTAACTGAAGCTTTCTTT
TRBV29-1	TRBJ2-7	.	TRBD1	CSASDRVGEQYF	TGCAGCGCCTCCGACAGGGTGGGGGAGCAGTACTTC
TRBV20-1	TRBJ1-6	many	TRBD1	CSATQTYRGYNSPLHF	TGCAGTGCTACCCAAACCTACAGGGGATATAATTCACCCCTCCACTTT
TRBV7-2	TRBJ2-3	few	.	CASSLVLGDTQYF	TGTGCCAGCAGCTTAGTCCTGGGGGATACGCAGTATTTT
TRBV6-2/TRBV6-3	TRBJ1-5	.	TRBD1	CASSYGGDRGQWNQPQHF	TGTGCCAGCAGTTACGGAGGGGACAGGGGGCAGTGGAATCAGCCCCAGCATTTT
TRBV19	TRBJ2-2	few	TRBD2	CATGLAGGSNTGELFF	TGTGCCACCGGACTAGCGGGGGGGTCGAACACCGGGGAGCTGTTTTTT
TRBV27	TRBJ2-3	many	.	CASSRSNTQYF	TGTGCCAGCAGTCGCTCTAATACGCAGTATTTT